This record concerns one T cell receptor beta chain sequence. This sample was included in a study of blood T cell repertoires in COVID-19. Background on the study: Acute and convalescent COVID-19 specimens originated in the United States, Italy and Spain. In each case, the material was cDNA or gDNA derived from T cells, B-cell-depleted T cells, or PBMCs.

The V end was cut by 8 bases, the J end by 9 bases, with 26 bases between. In germline, CDR1 is LNHDA, CDR2 SQIVND (reference sequence). This CDR3 spans 17 amino acids. Original data processing: Reference gene primers were amplified, and this amplification served to estimate nucleated cell counts. Produced via immunoSEQ multiplex PCR; TCRdb's table is partial and in-frame only. That table furnishes V, J and clone size, whereas the DNA furnished D and trimming. The sample holds over 150,000 clones, 87% seen once. The material sequenced was peripheral blood. This TCR came from a woman aged 60 to 75 who had recovered from COVID-19. V gene TRBV19 combines with J gene TRBJ1-6, with unresolved D. The CDR3 region has the DNA TGTGCCAGTTCTTACCGGCCCGGGATACGGGGAGTTTCACCCCTCCACTTT. Protein sequence: CASSYRPGIRGVSPLHF. The entire variable domain, with the rest obtained from reference TRBV19 and TRBJ1-6, is as follows: DGGITQSPKYLFRKEGQNVTLSCEQNLNHDAMYWYRQDPGQGLRLIYYSQIVNDFQKGDIAEGYSVSREKKESFPLTVTSAQKNPTAFYLCASSYRPGIRGVSPLHFGNGTRLTVT.